In its sample, the clone carrying this T cell receptor (beta chain) was seen a few times. The source of the sample is a study of identical twins. Trimming removed 3 bases at V and 6 bases at J, with 6 bases between. Germline V lookup: CDR1 MRHNA, CDR2 SNTAGT. The CDR3 loop spans 11 amino acids. One entry per CDR3 protein results from TCRdb running MiXCR on the 5' RACE reads. The table records roughly 230,000 distinct CDR3 sequences, around 8.8% of them present only once. The same specimen was also included in a second study, on yellow fever vaccine responses in identical twins.

This sequence originates from a woman younger than 35 in good health. The V and J genes are TRBV6-4 and TRBJ2-7; D ambiguous. The sample was CD8+ T cells sorted from blood. CDR3 sequence (DNA): TGTGCCAGCAGTGAAAGTATCGAGCAGTACTTC. This codes for CASSESIEQYF.